These 20 T cell receptor beta chains were sequenced from one sample in a study of identical twins. TCRdb reanalysed the 5' RACE reads using MiXCR and keeps one entry per CDR3 protein. The data hold around 690,000 distinct CDR3 sequences, with less than 25% observed a single time. These data were also filed under a second study, of T cells expressing NK-cell markers.

Material for sequencing was PBMCs. The origin of the receptors is a woman under 30 in good health.

Regarding this clonotype: The junction differs from germline at one of its ends, possibly a read error. The chain links TRBV20-1 to TRBJ2-2; 7 nucleotides line up with TRBD2. Germline V CDR1 and CDR2: DFQATT, SNEGSKA (reference sequence). This CDR3 is 16 amino acids long. The CDR3 loop is CSARTPRGSRTGELFF. CDR3 nucleotide sequence: TGCAGTGCTAGAACCCCCCGCGGGAGCCGGACCGGGGAGCTGTTCTTT.

V is TRBV9 and J is TRBJ2-5; perhaps TRBD2 as D (6 bases). Per the germline V gene, CDR1 is SGDLS and CDR2 is YYNGEE. Trimming removed 2 bases from V and 1 base from J, with 12 bases in between. The CDR3 is 15 amino acids. As DNA, the CDR3 is TGTGCCAGCAGCGTCGGCGGGGTTCTCCAAGAGACCCAGTACTTC. It is translated as CASSVGGVLQETQYF.

The V call is TRBV30, the J call TRBJ1-5; D is perhaps TRBD1 (5 bases). The germline CDR1 and CDR2 sequences are GTSNPN and SVGIG (reference sequence). The V and J ends lost 4 bases and 3 bases respectively, with 16 bases between them. The CDR3 spans 15 residues. The CDR3 region is CAWTLRGRNNQPQHF. The DNA for the CDR3 is TGTGCCTGGACCTTAAGGGGCAGAAACAATCAGCCCCAGCATTTT.

This clonotype was picked up a small number of times. The chain links TRBV5-1 to TRBJ1-1; perhaps TRBD1 as D (5 bases). Trimming left V 5 bases short and J 0 bases short, with 11 bases between. The CDR3 totals 14 residues. The germline gives CDR1 SGHRS, CDR2 YFSETQ. In DNA, the CDR3 is TGCGCCAGCAGGGACGGGGCCATGAACACTGAAGCTTTCTTT. Protein product: CASRDGAMNTEAFF.

V and J are TRBV6-1 and TRBJ2-3, with D possibly TRBD1 on 6 matching bases. In germline, CDR1 is MNHNS, CDR2 SASEGT. CDR3 size: 16 residues. Trimming stripped 6 bases from V and 0 bases from J, with 16 bases between. The CDR3 DNA is TGTGCCAGCAGCCCATCCCGGGACACTAGCACAGATACGCAGTATTTT. It codes for CASSPSRDTSTDTQYF.

The chain has TRBV10-3 and TRBJ2-7; 10 positions agree with TRBD2. The germline gives CDR1 ENHRY, CDR2 SYGVKD. This CDR3 comprises 14 residues. Trimming removed 4 bases from V and 7 bases from J; junction bases left unmatched: 7. CDR3 nucleotides: TGTGCCATCAGTGTAGCTCTAGCGGGAGAGGAGCAGTACTTC. The encoded protein is CAISVALAGEEQYF.

This clonotype was seen only a few times. The V and J genes are TRBV20-1 and TRBJ2-3; D gene uncertain. V dropped 6 bases and J dropped 0 bases, with 7 bases sitting between them. The CDR3 extends over 12 amino acids. Germline-derived CDR1 and CDR2 are DFQATT and SNEGSKA (reference sequence). In DNA form, the CDR3 reads TGCAGTGCGCAGTCTAGCACAGATACGCAGTATTTT. Protein product: CSAQSSTDTQYF.

This clonotype was counted many times. The chain carries TRBV3-1 and TRBJ2-3; D unresolved. The CDR3 covers 16 residues. Per the germline V gene, CDR1 is LGHDT and CDR2 is YNNKEL (reference sequence). V was trimmed by 0 bases and J by 3 bases, leaving 13 bases between them. The CDR3 DNA sequence: TGTGCCAGCAGCCAAGATTTGGGTCCCGGGACAGATACGCAGTATTTT. It translates to CASSQDLGPGTDTQYF.

On this clonotype: Germline is not matched at one junction end, which may reflect a read error. J is TRBJ2-1 and V is TRBV20-1; D ambiguous. There are 14 residues in the CDR3. Germline V gene data show CDR1 as DFQATT and CDR2 as SNEGSKA (reference sequence). DNA for the CDR3: TGCAGTGCTAGGGGTTCAAGCTCCTACAATGAGGAGTTCTTC. Protein sequence: CSARGSSSYNEEFF.

This clonotype has just one count. V and J are TRBV5-6 and TRBJ2-5; 9 nucleotides match TRBD1. J gave up 5 bases and V 4 bases, and 9 bases lay outside the gene matches. Germline lookup yields CDR1 SGHDT and CDR2 YYEEEE. This CDR3 comprises 15 residues. CDR3 sequence reads: CASSQDRGNRETQYF. CDR3 sequence (DNA): TGTGCCAGCAGCCAGGACAGGGGTAATAGGGAGACCCAGTACTTC.

This clonotype was counted between two and nine times. The chain carries TRBV19 and TRBJ2-7; 11 bases agree with TRBD2. The CDR3 has 13 amino acids. Germline CDR1 reads LNHDA; CDR2 reads SQIVND (reference sequence). With V trimmed by 7 bases and J by 5 bases, 4 bases remained unmatched. The CDR3 nucleotides read TGTGCCAGTAAGCTAGCGGGAGGCCACGAGCAGTACTTC. The encoded protein is CASKLAGGHEQYF. Drawing the rest from reference TRBV19 and TRBJ2-7, the complete variable domain is DGGITQSPKYLFRKEGQNVTLSCEQNLNHDAMYWYRQDPGQGLRLIYYSQIVNDFQKGDIAEGYSVSREKKESFPLTVTSAQKNPTAFYLCASKLAGGHEQYFGPGTRLTVT.

J is TRBJ2-3 and V is TRBV20-1; TRBD1 matches 9 bases. Germline CDR1 is DFQATT and CDR2 is SNEGSKA (reference sequence). The CDR3 is made up of 16 amino acids. Trimming cost V 6 bases and J 5 bases; bases outside gene matches: 15. The chain's CDR3 is CSAKGPGTGTLDTQYF. CDR3 DNA sequence: TGCAGTGCCAAAGGCCCCGGGACAGGGACATTAGATACGCAGTATTTT.

There are many counts of this clonotype. The CDR3 is CASSSQGRNTEAFF. CDR3 coding DNA: TGTGCCAGCAGCTCTCAGGGGAGGAACACTGAAGCTTTCTTT. The chain combines TRBV7-2 with TRBJ1-1; weak D call: TRBD1 (6 bases). The CDR3 extends over 14 amino acids. Germline V lookup: CDR1 SGHTA, CDR2 FQGNSA. Trimming removed 4 bases from V and 1 base from J, with 10 bases in between.

This clonotype was seen a few times. V is TRBV3-1 and J is TRBJ2-3; TRBD2 agrees at 9 bases. The CDR3 has 17 residues. CDR1 is LGHDT and CDR2 is YNNKEL in the germline V gene (reference sequence). Trimming removed 2 bases from V and 2 bases from J; junction bases left unmatched: 8. The CDR3 sequence is CASSQQTSGPYTDTQYF. The CDR3 coding sequence is TGTGCCAGCAGCCAACAAACTAGCGGGCCCTACACAGATACGCAGTATTTT.

The chain has TRBV9 and TRBJ1-4, with TRBD1 matching 8 bases. The V and J ends lost 3 bases and 6 bases, in that order; junction bases with no gene match: 13. Germline V gives CDR1 SGDLS, CDR2 YYNGEE. The CDR3 loop spans 17 amino acids. DNA for the CDR3: TGTGCCAGCAGCGCCCCCCGTACGGACAGGGTGGATGAAAAACTGTTTTTT. Translating gives CASSAPRTDRVDEKLFF.

This clonotype was recorded at least ten times. The chain is built from TRBV20-1 and TRBJ2-3; 9 bases agree with TRBD1. The CDR3 sequence is 16 residues long. V shed 2 bases, J shed 0 bases, and the junction held 6 bases outside the gene matches. The V gene's germline CDR1 is DFQATT and CDR2 SNEGSKA (reference sequence). CDR3 nucleotide sequence: TGCAGTGCTAGATTAAACAGGGGGCGTAGCACAGATACGCAGTATTTT. Translated, it gives CSARLNRGRSTDTQYF.

This chain connects TRBV5-1 to TRBJ2-1; D is unresolved. Germline V gives CDR1 SGHRS, CDR2 YFSETQ. Trimming shortened V by 1 base and J by 8 bases, and 10 bases separated the two germline ends. The CDR3 spans 13 residues. The CDR3 DNA is TGCGCCAGCAGCTTGATGGCGGTGGATGAGCAGTTCTTC. Translating gives CASSLMAVDEQFF. Complete variable domain (other parts from reference TRBV5-1 and TRBJ2-1): KAGVTQTPRYLIKTRGQQVTLSCSPISGHRSVSWYQQTPGQGLQFLFEYFSETQRNKGNFPGRFSGRQFSNSRSEMNVSTLELGDSALYLCASSLMAVDEQFFGPGTRLTVL.

This clonotype was recorded only once. The chain is built from TRBV12-3 or TRBV12-4 and TRBJ2-5; 7 nucleotides agree with TRBD1. The CDR3 covers 14 residues. Germline trimming cut 7 bases from V and 10 bases from J; bases unmatched to any gene: 15. CDR3 bases: TGTGCCAGCAAGCTTTCGCAGGGGGTCCTTAACCAGTACTTC. The encoded protein is CASKLSQGVLNQYF.

This clonotype appeared a few times. The genes are TRBV7-9 and TRBJ2-3; D remains unclear. Trimming left V 4 bases short and J 2 bases short, with 13 bases between. Germline V CDR1 and CDR2: SEHNR, FQNEAQ (reference sequence). The CDR3 extends over 15 amino acids. The CDR3 nucleotides are TGTGCCAGCAGCTCCAGGAGAGGCCCCACAGATACGCAGTATTTT. This encodes CASSSRRGPTDTQYF.

The J gene is TRBJ2-2, the V gene TRBV12-3 or TRBV12-4; TRBD1 might be the D (5 bases). This CDR3 is built from 13 residues. Trimming removed 0 bases from V and 9 bases from J, with 8 bases in between. The CDR3: CASSLADSWELFF. CDR3 in DNA: TGTGCCAGCAGTTTAGCCGACAGTTGGGAGCTGTTTTTT.